Here is one TCR beta chain with its context. Its antigen remains unidentified. These data are taken from a study of shared clonotypes between healthy human individuals. Background on the study: Researchers assigned three CD4 naive, three CD4 memory, two CD8 naive and one CD8 memory plate to each donor.

Trimming removed 6 bases from V and 6 bases from J, with 15 bases in between. The germline gives CDR1 LNHDA, CDR2 SQIVND (reference sequence). The CDR3 consists of 14 residues. Per the authors' pipeline: Filtering differed, since immunoSEQ gave only junction sequences and no quality scores. Profiled with immunoSEQ multiplex PCR; TCRdb holds only in-frame clones, not every one. V and J calls and clone size are given by that table; D and trimming were obtained from the DNA. The sample shows approximately 2,000,000 clones, just under 95% of them seen only once. A split of CD4+ cells into CD45RA+ naive and CD45RA-negative memory subsets was performed. Study-wide points: Naive CD4 clonotypes overlapped across several donors at about 5.3%.

The genes are TRBV19 and TRBJ1-5; tentative D call: TRBD1 (5 bases). This clonotype was obtained from a man aged 18 to 29 in good health. Some clones in this sample may be carry-over from other donors' samples. The material sequenced was naive CD4+ T cells from PBMCs. The subset is: CD45RA+ positively selected. In DNA, the CDR3 is TGTGCCAGTAGGGGCCAGGGTGGTAGTCAGCCCCAGCATTTT. Protein sequence: CASRGQGGSQPQHF. Filled out from reference TRBV19 and TRBJ1-5, the complete variable domain reads DGGITQSPKYLFRKEGQNVTLSCEQNLNHDAMYWYRQDPGQGLRLIYYSQIVNDFQKGDIAEGYSVSREKKESFPLTVTSAQKNPTAFYLCASRGQGGSQPQHFGDGTRLSIL.